This record concerns one TCR beta chain sequence. This entry is derived from a study of blood T cell repertoires in COVID-19. V lost 1 base and J 2 bases, leaving 6 bases between the germline ends. Per the germline V gene, CDR1 is KGHDR and CDR2 is SFDVKD. This CDR3 has 14 residues. TCRdb's table, derived via immunoSEQ multiplex PCR, lists solely in-frame clones and lacks some. This sample has 250,000 to 300,000 clones, with around 92% found just once. The chain couples TRBV24-1 to TRBJ2-3, with no clear D. This receptor was obtained from a woman aged 45-65 years who had been exposed to COVID-19. The sequenced sample consisted of PBMCs or T cells enriched from blood (not recorded which). The DNA for the CDR3 is TGTGCCACCAGTGATTTAGCTCCCACAGATACGCAGTATTTT. It translates to CATSDLAPTDTQYF.